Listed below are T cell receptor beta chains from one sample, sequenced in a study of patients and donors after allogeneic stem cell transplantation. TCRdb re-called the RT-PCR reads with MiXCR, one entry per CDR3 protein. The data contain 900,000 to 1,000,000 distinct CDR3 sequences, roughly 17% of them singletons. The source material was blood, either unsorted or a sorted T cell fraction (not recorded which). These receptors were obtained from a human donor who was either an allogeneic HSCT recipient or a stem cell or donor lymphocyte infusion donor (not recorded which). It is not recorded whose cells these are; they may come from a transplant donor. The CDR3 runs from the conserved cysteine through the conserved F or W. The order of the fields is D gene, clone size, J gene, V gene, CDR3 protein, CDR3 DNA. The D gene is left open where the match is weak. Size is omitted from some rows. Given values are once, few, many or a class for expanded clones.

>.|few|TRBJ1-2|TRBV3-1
CASSSQTPGGGGYTF
TGTGCCAGCAGCTCTCAGACGCCTGGAGGGGGTGGCTACACCTTC
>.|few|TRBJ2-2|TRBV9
CASSVAPGISNTGELFF
TGTGCCAGCAGCGTAGCTCCAGGGATATCGAACACCGGGGAGCTGTTTTTT
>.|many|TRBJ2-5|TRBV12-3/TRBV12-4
CASRFSGQETQYF
TGTGCCAGCAGGTTCAGCGGCCAAGAGACCCAGTACTTC
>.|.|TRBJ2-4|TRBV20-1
CSARDPRPAKNIQYF
TGCAGTGCTAGAGACCCCAGACCAGCCAAAAACATTCAGTACTTC
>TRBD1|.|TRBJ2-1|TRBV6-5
CASSSRGRFYNEQFF
TGTGCCAGCAGTTCCAGGGGGCGTTTTTACAATGAGCAGTTCTTC
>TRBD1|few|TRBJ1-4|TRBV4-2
CASSQSGTESPWAEKLFF
TGTGCCAGCAGCCAGAGCGGGACAGAATCCCCTTGGGCTGAAAAACTGTTTTTT
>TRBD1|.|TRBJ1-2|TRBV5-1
CASSLLGQEVDGYTF
TGCGCCAGCAGCTTGTTGGGACAGGAGGTGGATGGCTACACCTTC
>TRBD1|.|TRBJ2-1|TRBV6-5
CARGTGRYEQFF
TGTGCCAGGGGGACAGGGCGTTATGAGCAGTTCTTC
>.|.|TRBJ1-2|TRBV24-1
CATSDLQGDYGYTF
TGTGCCACCAGTGACCTACAGGGAGACTATGGCTACACCTTC
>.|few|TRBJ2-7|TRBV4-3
CASSQDRTPSYEQYF
TGCGCCAGCAGCCAAGATCGGACACCCTCCTACGAGCAGTACTTC
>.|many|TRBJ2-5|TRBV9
CASSPRPRGAETQYF
TGTGCCAGCAGCCCCCGCCCTCGGGGGGCAGAGACCCAGTACTTC
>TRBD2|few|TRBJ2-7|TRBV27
CASSVNLAGASYEQYF
TGTGCCAGCAGTGTAAATCTAGCGGGAGCGTCCTACGAGCAGTACTTC
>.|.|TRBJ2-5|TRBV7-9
CASSAPPGREHETQYF
TGTGCCAGCAGTGCCCCCCCGGGCAGGGAACATGAGACCCAGTACTTC
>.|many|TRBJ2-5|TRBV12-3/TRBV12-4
CASSFSAETQYF
TGTGCCAGCAGTTTTTCGGCGGAGACCCAGTACTTC
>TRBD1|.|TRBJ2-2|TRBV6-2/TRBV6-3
CASALTGGSNTGELFF
TGTGCCAGCGCCCTGACAGGGGGCTCGAACACCGGGGAGCTGTTTTTT
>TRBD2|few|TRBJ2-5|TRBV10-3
CATHHRGGHETQYF
TGTGCCACACATCACCGGGGGGGCCATGAGACCCAGTACTTC
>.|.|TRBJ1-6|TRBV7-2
CASSLVRNSPLHF
TGTGCCAGCAGCTTAGTGAGGAATTCACCCCTCCACTTT
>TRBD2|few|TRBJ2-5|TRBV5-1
CASSPGLAGGLTAETQYF
TGCGCCAGCAGCCCCGGACTAGCGGGGGGGTTGACTGCGGAGACCCAGTACTTC
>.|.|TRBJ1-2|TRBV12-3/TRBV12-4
CASSGPSSGYTF
TGTGCCAGCAGTGGACCCTCGAGTGGCTACACCTTC
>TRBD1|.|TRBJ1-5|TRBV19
CASSKPRDRPYYSNQPQHF
TGTGCCAGTAGTAAGCCCCGGGACAGGCCCTACTATAGCAATCAGCCCCAGCATTTT
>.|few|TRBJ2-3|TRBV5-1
CASSLGARGTDTQYF
TGCGCCAGCAGCCTAGGTGCGAGGGGCACAGATACGCAGTATTTT
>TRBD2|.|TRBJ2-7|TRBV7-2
CASSLRERGGYEQYF
TGTGCCAGCAGCTTAAGAGAGCGGGGGGGCTACGAGCAGTACTTC
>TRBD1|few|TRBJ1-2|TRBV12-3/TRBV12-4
CASSFGTGGSGYTF
TGTGCCAGCAGTTTCGGGACAGGGGGCTCTGGCTACACCTTC
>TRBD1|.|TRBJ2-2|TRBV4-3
CASSQDVKGAAGELFF
TGCGCCAGCAGCCAAGATGTTAAGGGGGCGGCCGGGGAGCTGTTTTTT